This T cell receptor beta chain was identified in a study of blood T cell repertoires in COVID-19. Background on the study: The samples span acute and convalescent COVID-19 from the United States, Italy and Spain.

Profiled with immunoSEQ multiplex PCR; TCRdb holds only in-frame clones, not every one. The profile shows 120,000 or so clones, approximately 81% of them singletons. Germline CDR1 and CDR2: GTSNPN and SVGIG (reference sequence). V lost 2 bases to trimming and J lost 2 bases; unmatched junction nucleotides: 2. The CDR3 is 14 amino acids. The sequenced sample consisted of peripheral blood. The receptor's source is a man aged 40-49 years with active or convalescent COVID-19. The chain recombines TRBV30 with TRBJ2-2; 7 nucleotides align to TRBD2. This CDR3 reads CAWSRGLNTGELFF. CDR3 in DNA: TGTGCCTGGAGTAGGGGACTAAACACCGGGGAGCTGTTTTTT.